This passage covers 16 T cell receptor beta chains from one sample sequenced in a study of human T cells and chemical hapten exposure (dated by TCRdb to the early 2020s). Receptor amplification or capture employed RACE. For sequencing, a NextSeq 500 was employed. TCRdb trimmed the raw reads at Q25, called clones with MiXCR and kept productive beta chains. Every CDR3 protein is listed once, alongside the most common genes and DNA of its rows. This sample lists tens of thousands of distinct CDR3 sequences; 9.5% to 13% were detected once. The ten largest account for around 4.8% of the sample. Explained via the paper, the time point label denotes: pre-sensitization, week 0. The treatment or condition label of this sample denotes: therapeutic diphenylcyclopropenone sensitization with weekly scalp DPC. The specimen comprised whole blood, sampled in connection with sensitization to the hapten diphenylcyclopropenone (DPC). The source is a woman aged 45-60 years with alopecia areata. Some clones in this sample may be carry-over from other donors' samples.

The V gene is TRBV15, the J gene TRBJ1-6, with no clear D. This CDR3 contains 14 residues. Trimming stripped 0 bases from V and 7 bases from J, with 7 bases between. Looked up from germline, CDR1 is LNHNV and CDR2 is YYDKDF (reference sequence). The chain's CDR3 is CATSRDKENSPLHF. The CDR3 DNA reads as TGTGCCACCAGCAGAGATAAGGAGAATTCACCCCTCCACTTT.

The sample holds many counts of this clonotype. This chain joins TRBV27 and TRBJ2-3; D is uncertain. CDR1 and CDR2 (germline): MNHEY, SMNVEV (reference sequence). The CDR3 runs 14 residues. V lost 5 bases, J lost 0 bases, and 9 bases lay in between. CDR3 sequence (DNA): TGTGCCAGCAGTCAATCCGGTAGCACAGATACGCAGTATTTT. It translates to CASSQSGSTDTQYF.

This clonotype was seen a few times. The V and J genes are TRBV6-5 and TRBJ1-1; D may be TRBD1 (5 bases). The germline V gene encodes CDR1 MNHEY and CDR2 SVGAGI. V gave up 6 bases and J gave up 11 bases, with 19 bases separating them. The CDR3 extends over 13 amino acids. CDR3 region: CASSRDLAGEAFF. In DNA, the CDR3 is TGTGCCAGCAGCCGGGACCTGGCCGGGGAGGCTTTCTTT.

Here the CDR3 reads CASSLGGHQPQHF. In DNA, the CDR3 is TGTGCCAGCAGCTTGGGGGGCCATCAGCCCCAGCATTTT. The chain combines TRBV7-2 with TRBJ1-5; tentative D call: TRBD1 (6 bases). Trimming shortened V by 3 bases and J by 5 bases, and 8 bases separated the two germline ends. There are 13 residues in the CDR3. The germline V gene encodes CDR1 SGHTA and CDR2 FQGNSA.

This clonotype was found a few times. The chain employs TRBV14 and TRBJ2-3; D unresolved. The CDR3 is made up of 15 amino acids. The germline CDR1 and CDR2 sequences are SGHDN and FVKESK. With 4 bases removed from V and 0 bases from J, the gap between germline ends came to 11 bases. In DNA form, the CDR3 reads TGTGCCAGCAGCCCCTCAACGACTAGCACAGATACGCAGTATTTT. This translates into CASSPSTTSTDTQYF.

The chain uses TRBV2 and TRBJ1-6; TRBD1 matches 7 bases. CDR3 length: 15 amino acids. Germline V gene data show CDR1 as SNHLY and CDR2 as FYNNEI. Trimming cost V 2 bases and J 8 bases; bases outside gene matches: 6. DNA for the CDR3: TGTGCCAGCAGTGAACGGGGGACAGTTCATTCACCCCTCCACTTT. Its translation is CASSERGTVHSPLHF.

This clonotype was seen many times. The V gene is TRBV10-3, the J gene TRBJ2-7, with TRBD2 matching 11 bases. The trim removed 5 bases at V and 3 bases at J, leaving 3 bases unmatched. Per germline, CDR1 ENHRY and CDR2 SYGVKD. The CDR3 contains 14 residues. The CDR3 sequence: CAISRLAGYYEQYF. DNA for the CDR3: TGTGCCATCAGTAGACTAGCGGGGTACTACGAGCAGTACTTC.

This clonotype was seen many times. V usage is TRBV20-1 and J usage is TRBJ2-7; D perhaps matches TRBD1 (6 bases). Trimming cost V 6 bases and J 3 bases, with 15 bases left between them. The CDR3 extends over 13 amino acids. The germline V gene has CDR1 DFQATT and CDR2 SNEGSKA (reference sequence). CDR3 region: CSAKKGELYEQYF. The DNA for the CDR3 is TGCAGTGCAAAGAAGGGGGAGCTCTACGAGCAGTACTTC.

This clonotype appeared many times. The chain is built from TRBV28 and TRBJ1-6; 7 bases are shared with TRBD1. This CDR3 has 15 residues. With 5 bases clipped from V and 5 bases from J, the junction kept 6 bases outside the gene matches. Germline CDR1 is MDHEN and CDR2 is SYDVKM. CDR3 amino acids: CASSTQTGNNSPLHF. CDR3 in DNA: TGTGCCAGCAGTACCCAGACAGGGAATAATTCACCCCTCCACTTT.

This clonotype was counted only a few times. The rearrangement links TRBV7-9 to TRBJ1-2; the D is unclear. This CDR3 has 15 amino acids. Germline assignment: CDR1 SEHNR and CDR2 FQNEAQ (reference sequence). V was cut by 5 bases and J by 2 bases, with 15 bases left in between. The CDR3 DNA is TGTGCCAGCAGCCCGGGTCCGCTAATCAACTATGGCTACACCTTC. This codes for CASSPGPLINYGYTF.

The chain combines TRBV15 with TRBJ2-4; weak D call: TRBD1 (6 bases). V shed 1 base and J shed 0 bases, with 13 bases lying between them. The CDR3 is made up of 17 amino acids. Germline V gene lookup returns CDR1 LNHNV and CDR2 YYDKDF (reference sequence). CDR3 residues: CATSRVDSLIAKNIQYF. The CDR3 nucleotides are TGTGCCACCAGCAGAGTGGACAGTCTCATAGCCAAAAACATTCAGTACTTC.

The sample holds a few counts of this clonotype. The chain employs TRBV5-8 and TRBJ2-2; D remains ambiguous. The germline CDR1 and CDR2 sequences are SGHTS and YDEGEE. Trimming cost V 2 bases and J 4 bases, with 9 bases left between them. This CDR3 is 14 amino acids long. CDR3 amino acids: CASSFIGSTGELFF. In DNA, the CDR3 is TGTGCCAGCAGCTTTATAGGGTCCACCGGGGAGCTGTTTTTT.

The V and J genes are TRBV12-3 or TRBV12-4 and TRBJ2-3; TRBD2 aligns across 13 bases. The trim removed 3 bases at V and 8 bases at J, leaving 5 bases unmatched. This CDR3 is 15 amino acids long. The CDR3 protein is CASSFGLAGVVTQYF. In DNA form, the CDR3 reads TGTGCCAGCAGTTTTGGACTAGCGGGAGTGGTTACGCAGTATTTT.

This clonotype has ten or more counts. The chain recombines TRBV6-6 with TRBJ1-1; a weak D match, TRBD1 (5 bases). CDR3 length: 13 amino acids. The germline CDR1 and CDR2 sequences are MNHNY and SVGAGI (reference sequence). V was pared by 7 bases and J by 4 bases, with 13 bases between. The CDR3 coding sequence is TGTGCCAGCATACAAGTCGGGGCCACTGAAGCTTTCTTT. Its protein is CASIQVGATEAFF.

The rearrangement uses TRBV14 and TRBJ1-5; D is undetermined. Germline V gives CDR1 SGHDN, CDR2 FVKESK. V gave up 4 bases and J gave up 5 bases, with 9 bases separating them. The CDR3 has 13 residues. CDR3 sequence reads: CASSPTRDQPQHF. The CDR3 DNA sequence: TGTGCCAGCAGCCCCACAAGGGATCAGCCCCAGCATTTT.

J is TRBJ2-2 and V is TRBV6-5; TRBD2 agrees at 7 bases. This CDR3 contains 15 residues. The ends lost 5 bases at V and 7 bases at J; junction bases unmatched: 10. Germline CDR1 MNHEY, CDR2 SVGAGI. In DNA form, the CDR3 reads TGTGCCAGCAGTCCGGGACTATCCTTGATCGGGGAGCTGTTTTTT. It translates to CASSPGLSLIGELFF.